Listed below are T cell receptor beta chains from one sample, sequenced in a study of T cell repertoires in cytomegalovirus infection. Via MiXCR, TCRdb re-called the reads, giving one row per CDR3 protein. This table holds around 530,000 distinct CDR3 sequences, roughly 29% found once. Source material: PBMCs. The receptors originated from a human donor in good health (CMV status not recorded). Some clones in this sample may be carry-over from other donors' samples. Both conserved end residues are part of each CDR3. Each record gives: J gene, D gene, clone size, V gene, CDR3 DNA, CDR3 protein. The D gene is left open where the match is weak. The size of a clone is reported for some rows only, either as once, few or many, or as a class for expanded clones.

TRBJ2-7 - - TRBV6-2/TRBV6-3 TGTGCCAGCAGTTACTCAGTCGGCTACGAGCAGTACTTC CASSYSVGYEQYF
TRBJ2-2 TRBD2 - TRBV27 TGTGCCAGCAGTTTAAACCTCCGGAGCGGGGGAACCGGGGAGCTGTTTTTT CASSLNLRSGGTGELFF
TRBJ1-2 - - TRBV29-1 TGCAGCGTTGGCGCGGACAGCACCTATAACTATGGCTACACCTTC CSVGADSTYNYGYTF
TRBJ2-7 - few TRBV7-9 TGTGCCAGCAGCCCGACGACAGTATACGAGCAGTACTTC CASSPTTVYEQYF
TRBJ2-1 - - TRBV9 TGTGCCAGCAGCGTAGAGGTCCACAATGAGCAGTTCTTC CASSVEVHNEQFF
TRBJ2-1 TRBD2 many TRBV7-6 TGTGCCAGCAAACATCTAGCGGCAAACAATGAGCAGTTCTTC CASKHLAANNEQFF
TRBJ1-5 - many TRBV7-2 TGTGCCAGCAGCTGGACAGATAGCAATCAGCCCCAGCATTTT CASSWTDSNQPQHF
TRBJ2-6 TRBD2 once TRBV24-1 TGTGCCACCAGTGATCCGACGGGGGGAACAGGTGGGGCCAACGTCCTGACTTTC CATSDPTGGTGGANVLTF
TRBJ2-1 TRBD1 - TRBV11-3 TGTGCCAGCAGCTTAGATCTAGGGGGCCTCAATGAGCAGTTCTTC CASSLDLGGLNEQFF
TRBJ1-2 - once TRBV5-6 TGTGCCAGCAGCTTGGTGCCCCCGAGCGCCTATGGCTACACCTTC CASSLVPPSAYGYTF
TRBJ2-3 - - TRBV11-3 TGTGCCAGCAGCTTAACAGAGCCGGATACGCAGTATTTT CASSLTEPDTQYF
TRBJ2-7 TRBD2 few TRBV7-9 TGTGCCAGCAGCCCGTTGAGTAGCGGGGACCACGAGCAGTACTTC CASSPLSSGDHEQYF
TRBJ2-3 - many TRBV7-2 TGTGCCAGCAGCCCGAGGTTTGGGGAAGGCACAGATACGCAGTATTTT CASSPRFGEGTDTQYF
TRBJ1-2 TRBD1 few TRBV12-3/TRBV12-4 TGTGCCAGCAGTCCCCGACAGGGTTTTCTTGGGACCTTC CASSPRQGFLGTF
TRBJ1-6 - - TRBV4-1 TGCGCCAGCAGCCAGGGGGGTCGTCGTTCACCCCTCCACTTT CASSQGGRRSPLHF
TRBJ2-2 - few TRBV7-2 TGTGCCAGCAGCCTAGAGGGGTTCCGGGAGCTGTTTTTT CASSLEGFRELFF
TRBJ2-1 - - TRBV20-1 TGCAGTGCTAGAGATCCTGGAGAGGGGTACAATGAGCAGTTCTTC CSARDPGEGYNEQFF
TRBJ2-1 - many TRBV7-9 TGTGCCAGCAGCTTAGCCCCCCGACTCAATGAGCAGTTCTTC CASSLAPRLNEQFF
TRBJ1-2 - few TRBV20-1 TGCAGTGCTAGAGGGAGGGGGAGTAACTATGGCTACACCTTC CSARGRGSNYGYTF
TRBJ2-3 TRBD2 few TRBV7-9 TGTGCCAGCAGTTCAAGAAGCGGGAGCAGCACAGATACGCAGTATTTT CASSSRSGSSTDTQYF
TRBJ2-3 TRBD1 few TRBV28 TGTGCCAGCAGACCCGAAGAGACAGGGTACACAGATACGCAGTATTTT CASRPEETGYTDTQYF
TRBJ2-5 - - TRBV4-3 TGCGCCAGCAGCCAAGTCGTAGCGGCACATCAGGAGGGGGAGACCCAGTACTTC CASSQVVAAHQEGETQYF
TRBJ2-7 TRBD2 few TRBV6-1 TGTGCCAGCAGTGAGGGACTACGCTACGAGCAGTACTTC CASSEGLRYEQYF